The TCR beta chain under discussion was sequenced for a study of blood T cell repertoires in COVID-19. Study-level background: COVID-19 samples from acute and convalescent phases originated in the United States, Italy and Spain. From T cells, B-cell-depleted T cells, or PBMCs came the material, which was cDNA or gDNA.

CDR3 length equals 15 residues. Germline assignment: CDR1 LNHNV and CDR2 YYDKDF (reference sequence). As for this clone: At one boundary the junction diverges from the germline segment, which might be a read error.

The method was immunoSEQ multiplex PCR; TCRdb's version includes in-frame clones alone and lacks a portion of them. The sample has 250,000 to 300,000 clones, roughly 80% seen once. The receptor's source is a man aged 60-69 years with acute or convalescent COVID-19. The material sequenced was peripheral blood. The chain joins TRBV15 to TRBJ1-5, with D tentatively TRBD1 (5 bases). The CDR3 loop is CATSRAGEGNQPQHF. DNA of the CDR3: TGTGCCACCAGCAGAGCGGGGGAGGGCAACCAGCCCCAGCATTTT.